This TCR beta chain is drawn from a study of CD8 T cells in Susac syndrome. Study context: When their blood was taken, the Susac syndrome patients had either not yet had any therapy, were taking corticosteroids, or were taking intravenous immunoglobulin alone. Study conclusions and caveats: Detection of Susac-specific public clones gave over 15 in total CD8+ repertoires and 4 or 5 in CD8+ TEMRA repertoires.

This CDR3 is 17 amino acids long. Germline assignment: CDR1 SGDLS and CDR2 YYNGEE. Trimming pared 4 bases from V and 2 bases from J, leaving 19 bases between. RNA, at roughly 0.5 to 1 ug, was reverse transcribed with random hexamers. Via MiXCR, TCRdb re-called the immunoSEQ multiplex PCR reads, giving one row per CDR3 protein. The sample includes about 75,000 distinct CDR3 sequences, approximately 94% of them seen just once. TCR beta was sequenced from blood CD8+ and CD4+ T cells. Each Susac syndrome patient had definite or probable disease by recently defined criteria. This clonotype appeared a single time. Its antigen is unidentified.

The receptor was derived from a human donor with Susac syndrome. The sample taken for sequencing was CD8+ T cells from PBMCs. The chain employs TRBV9 and TRBJ2-1; the D gene is possibly TRBD2 (5 bases). The CDR3 sequence: CASSPRPSHGPYNEQFF. CDR3 nucleotides: TGTGCCAGCAGCCCCAGACCTAGCCATGGCCCCTACAATGAGCAGTTCTTC.